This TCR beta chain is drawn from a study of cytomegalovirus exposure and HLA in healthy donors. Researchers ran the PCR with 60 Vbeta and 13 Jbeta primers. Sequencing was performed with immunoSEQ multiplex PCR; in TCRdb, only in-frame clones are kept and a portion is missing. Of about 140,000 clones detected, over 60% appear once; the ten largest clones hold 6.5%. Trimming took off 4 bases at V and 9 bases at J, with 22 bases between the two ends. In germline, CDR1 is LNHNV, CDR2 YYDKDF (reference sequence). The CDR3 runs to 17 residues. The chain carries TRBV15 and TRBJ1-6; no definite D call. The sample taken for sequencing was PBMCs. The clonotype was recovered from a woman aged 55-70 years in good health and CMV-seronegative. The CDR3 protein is CATSTKSGVGVGSPLHF. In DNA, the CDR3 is TGTGCCACCAGCACCAAGAGTGGGGTCGGGGTTGGTTCACCCCTCCACTTT.